The 15 T cell receptor beta chains listed next were all sequenced from one sample in a study of control samples from healthy donors and cancer patients. The repertoire was sequenced with immunoSEQ multiplex PCR; TCRdb's copy has only in-frame clones and lacks some. The repertoire holds 150,000 to 200,000 clones, with 80% to 90% as singletons. The sequenced sample was blood. The receptors stem from a man aged 18 to 30 in good health.

Only a few counts were recorded for this clone. The chain uses TRBV7-8 and TRBJ2-7; 9 nucleotides match TRBD1. J gave up 3 bases and V 5 bases, and 5 bases lay outside the gene matches. The CDR3 consists of 14 residues. From germline, CDR1 is SGHVS and CDR2 FQNEAQ. This chain's CDR3 is CASSAGTGIYEQYF. For the CDR3, the DNA is TGTGCCAGCAGCGCCGGGACAGGGATCTACGAGCAGTACTTC.

V is TRBV5-1 and J is TRBJ1-2; D remains ambiguous. The CDR3 has 18 amino acids. Germline V gene lookup returns CDR1 SGHRS and CDR2 YFSETQ. V lost 0 bases and J 1 base, leaving 19 bases between the germline ends. CDR3 residues: CASSLEIPGQAINYGYTF. Written as DNA, the CDR3 is TGCGCCAGCAGCTTGGAAATCCCAGGCCAGGCTATTAACTATGGCTACACCTTC.

The rearrangement joins TRBV5-1 to TRBJ2-1; 13 bases are a match to TRBD2. Germline V gene lookup returns CDR1 SGHRS and CDR2 YFSETQ. There are 17 residues in the CDR3. V lost 2 bases and J lost 0; bases outside the gene matches: 2. The CDR3 DNA is TGCGCCAGCAGCTTAACTAGCGGGGGGGCCTCCTACAATGAGCAGTTCTTC. It is translated as CASSLTSGGASYNEQFF.

V usage is TRBV11-3 and J usage is TRBJ1-1; 7 bases are a match to TRBD1. CDR1 is SGHNT and CDR2 is YENEEA in the germline V gene. The ends lost 1 base at V and 3 bases at J; junction bases unmatched: 8. This CDR3 has 16 residues. CDR3 in DNA: TGTGCCAGCAGCTTAGGAGGGGGCGGTTTGTACACTGAAGCTTTCTTT. Its translation is CASSLGGGGLYTEAFF.

This chain connects TRBV2 to TRBJ2-1, with TRBD2 matching over 10 bases. Trimming cost V 7 bases and J 8 bases; bases outside gene matches: 5. CDR3 length equals 13 residues. Germline CDR1 and CDR2: SNHLY and FYNNEI. This chain's CDR3 is CASKAGGPHEQFF. The CDR3 DNA reads TGTGCCAGCAAAGCGGGGGGGCCTCATGAGCAGTTCTTC.

In this sample, this clone turned up once. CDR3 in amino acids: CAISESKGQGAYEQYF. CDR3 DNA: TGTGCCATCAGTGAGTCGAAGGGACAGGGGGCCTACGAGCAGTACTTC. V gene TRBV10-3 combines with J gene TRBJ2-7; 11 positions agree with TRBD1. V lost 0 bases, J lost 2 bases, and 3 bases stayed unmatched. The CDR3 has 16 amino acids. CDR1 and CDR2 (germline): ENHRY, SYGVKD.

The chain uses TRBV7-2 and TRBJ2-7; D not certain. CDR1 is SGHTA, CDR2 FQGNSA, per germline. V was clipped by 4 bases and J by 3 bases, with 10 bases between them. The CDR3 is made up of 13 amino acids. This CDR3 is CASSSQSYYEQYF. CDR3 DNA sequence: TGTGCCAGCAGCTCCCAATCCTACTACGAGCAGTACTTC.

This sequence joins TRBV7-3 and TRBJ2-3; D is ambiguous. The V end was cut by 5 bases, the J end by 2 bases, with 8 bases between. Germline V lookup: CDR1 SGHTA, CDR2 FQGTGA. The CDR3 extends over 13 amino acids. CDR3 residues: CASSTSSTDTQYF. CDR3 DNA: TGTGCCAGCAGCACCTCCTCCACAGATACGCAGTATTTT.

The rearrangement joins TRBV7-2 to TRBJ1-4; 8 bases match TRBD1. Germline lookup yields CDR1 SGHTA and CDR2 FQGNSA. This CDR3 has 15 residues. The ends lost 4 bases at V and 8 bases at J; junction bases unmatched: 9. This CDR3 reads CASSSSRGQGEKLFF. The CDR3 coding sequence is TGTGCCAGCAGCTCATCGCGAGGACAGGGAGAAAAACTGTTTTTT.

V and J are TRBV4-1 and TRBJ2-2; D unclear. Trimming took off 0 bases at V and 9 bases at J, with 8 bases between the two ends. The CDR3 is 13 residues long. From germline, CDR1 is MGHRA and CDR2 YSYEKL. CDR3 protein: CASSQDLGRELFF. The DNA for the CDR3 is TGCGCCAGCAGCCAAGATCTGGGTAGGGAGCTGTTTTTT.

V gene TRBV18 combines with J gene TRBJ2-3; 10 bases are a match to TRBD2. CDR3 size: 16 residues. The junction had 1 base not matched to a gene; V was cut back by 1 base and J by 0 bases. CDR1 and CDR2 (germline): KGHSH, LQKENI. The CDR3 DNA reads TGTGCCAGCTCACCACTAGCGGGGGGAAGCACAGATACGCAGTATTTT. This gives the protein CASSPLAGGSTDTQYF.

The rearrangement uses TRBV5-5 and TRBJ2-6; D is unclear. Germline CDR1 SGHKS, CDR2 YYEKEE (reference sequence). V lost 0 bases, J lost 0 bases, and 7 bases lay in between. CDR3 length: 16 residues. The DNA of the CDR3 is TGTGCCAGCAGCTTGGGGGGTACCTCTGGGGCCAACGTCCTGACTTTC. Translation: CASSLGGTSGANVLTF.

This chain uses TRBV28 with TRBJ2-7; D is perhaps TRBD1 (6 bases). The germline V and J ends were trimmed by 8 bases and 0 bases, with 11 bases remaining between them. This CDR3 comprises 13 residues. Germline V gene lookup returns CDR1 MDHEN and CDR2 SYDVKM. The CDR3 loop is CASAPGHSYEQYF. CDR3 bases: TGTGCCAGCGCCCCGGGACACTCCTACGAGCAGTACTTC.

V is TRBV6-2 or TRBV6-3 and J is TRBJ1-1, with a tentative D call TRBD1 (5 bases). The germline V and J ends were trimmed by 3 bases and 6 bases, with 14 bases remaining between them. The CDR3 loop spans 14 amino acids. CDR1 and CDR2 from the germline V gene are MNHEY and SVGEGT. The CDR3 nucleotides read TGTGCCAGCAGTTATGGACACCCGGCGGCTGAAGCTTTCTTT. Protein product: CASSYGHPAAEAFF.

This clone was detected only a few times. V and J are TRBV5-6 and TRBJ2-2; D possibly matches TRBD1 or TRBD2 (5 bases each). V was shortened by 0 bases and J by 4 bases, with 7 bases between the two germline ends. Germline V gives CDR1 SGHDT, CDR2 YYEEEE. The CDR3 runs to 14 residues. CDR3 DNA sequence: TGTGCCAGCAGCTTGGCGAGGGGCACCGGGGAGCTGTTTTTT. Its translation: CASSLARGTGELFF.